What follows are 21 T cell receptor beta chains derived from one specimen sequenced in a study of blood T cell repertoires in COVID-19. TCRdb's table, derived via immunoSEQ multiplex PCR, lists solely in-frame clones and lacks some. This sample has about 260,000 clones, with about nine tenths found just once. The specimen was peripheral blood. The receptors were sampled from a woman aged 40 to 55 who had recovered from COVID-19.

This rearrangement joins TRBV7-6 to TRBJ1-1; 9 bases fit TRBD1. V shed 6 bases and J 0 bases; nucleotides not matched to a gene: 5. The CDR3 has 15 residues. Looked up from germline, CDR1 is SGHVS and CDR2 is FNYEAQ. The CDR3, as DNA: TGTGCCAGCAGTGACAGGGGGGATATGAACACTGAAGCTTTCTTT. This encodes CASSDRGDMNTEAFF.

This clone was recorded a few times. The chain has TRBV14 and TRBJ2-7; possible D gene TRBD1, 5 bases. Germline CDR1 and CDR2: SGHDN and FVKESK. V was clipped by 0 bases and J by 3 bases, with 27 bases between them. The CDR3 runs to 20 residues. The CDR3 nucleotides are TGTGCCAGCAGCCAAGATCGAAGGGTTATGGCAACAGGCGAGAACTACGAGCAGTACTTC. It encodes CASSQDRRVMATGENYEQYF. Drawing the rest from reference TRBV14 and TRBJ2-7, the complete variable domain is EAGVTQFPSHSVIEKGQTVTLRCDPISGHDNLYWYRRVMGKEIKFLLHFVKESKQDESGMPNNRFLAERTGGTYSTLKVQPAELEDSGVYFCASSQDRRVMATGENYEQYFGPGTRLTVT.

The chain recombines TRBV29-1 with TRBJ2-1, with D possibly matching TRBD2 (7 bases). Germline V gene data show CDR1 as SQVTM and CDR2 as ANQGSEA. V was pared by 7 bases and J by 7 bases, with 23 bases between. There are 15 residues in the CDR3. CDR3 in DNA: TGCAGCGCGAGGGGGGGAGCCGCCGTCCCAAATGAGCAGTTCTTC. This gives the protein CSARGGAAVPNEQFF.

This clone has only a few counts. This rearrangement joins TRBV27 to TRBJ1-5, with 10 bases matching TRBD1. The V and J ends lost 6 bases and 4 bases, in that order; junction bases with no gene match: 6. CDR3 length: 15 amino acids. Germline V gives CDR1 MNHEY, CDR2 SMNVEV (reference sequence). The CDR3 DNA sequence: TGTGCCAGCAGACCCGGGACAGGGGCAAATCAGCCCCAGCATTTT. It yields the protein CASRPGTGANQPQHF.

The V and J genes are TRBV5-1 and TRBJ2-3; D gene uncertain. Germline lookup yields CDR1 SGHRS and CDR2 YFSETQ. The CDR3 sequence is 15 residues long. Trimming shortened V by 4 bases and J by 3 bases, and 15 bases separated the two germline ends. The CDR3, as DNA: TGCGCCAGCAGCCCCGGTCCCCTCGGGACAGATACGCAGTATTTT. Its protein is CASSPGPLGTDTQYF. Together with reference TRBV5-1 and TRBJ2-3, the CDR3 gives the full variable domain: KAGVTQTPRYLIKTRGQQVTLSCSPISGHRSVSWYQQTPGQGLQFLFEYFSETQRNKGNFPGRFSGRQFSNSRSEMNVSTLELGDSALYLCASSPGPLGTDTQYFGPGTRLTVL.

The V gene is TRBV27, the J gene TRBJ1-6; 7 bases fit TRBD1. Germline CDR1 reads MNHEY; CDR2 reads SMNVEV (reference sequence). Trimming removed 5 bases from V and 16 bases from J; junction bases left unmatched: 8. This CDR3 is 12 amino acids long. CDR3 sequence: CASSLQGTRLHF. Written as DNA, the CDR3 is TGTGCCAGCAGTCTACAGGGGACCCGTCTCCACTTT.

The chain uses TRBV5-1 and TRBJ2-7; a weak D match, TRBD2 (6 bases). V was clipped by 5 bases and J by 1 base, with 13 bases between them. The germline V gene has CDR1 SGHRS and CDR2 YFSETQ. There are 14 residues in the CDR3. This chain's CDR3 is CASRRLAGSYEQYF. The DNA of the CDR3 is TGCGCCAGCAGGCGGTTGGCGGGGTCCTACGAGCAGTACTTC.

CDR3 in DNA: TGTGCCAGCAGGAGAGGACAGGTTTCCTACGAGCAGTACTTC. This codes for CASRRGQVSYEQYF. V gene TRBV6-5 combines with J gene TRBJ2-7; 7 nucleotides align to TRBD1. CDR1 is MNHEY and CDR2 is SVGAGI in the germline V gene. The CDR3 runs to 14 residues. V shed 6 bases, J shed 1 base, and the junction held 6 bases outside the gene matches.

This clone was seen a handful of times. This chain joins TRBV9 and TRBJ1-2; 8 nucleotides match TRBD1. This CDR3 is 14 amino acids long. V lost 3 bases and J lost 8; bases outside the gene matches: 9. Looked up from germline, CDR1 is SGDLS and CDR2 is YYNGEE. The CDR3 region has the DNA TGTGCCAGCAGCGCCGAGCAGGGGGCGTGGGGCTACACCTTC. The encoded protein is CASSAEQGAWGYTF.

This sequence joins TRBV5-4 and TRBJ2-5; D might be TRBD2 (6 bases). The germline gives CDR1 SGHNT, CDR2 YYREEE (reference sequence). The length of the CDR3 is 13 residues. Trimming pared 2 bases from V and 2 bases from J, leaving 7 bases between. In DNA form, the CDR3 reads TGTGCCAGCAGCTTAGGACTACAAGAGACCCAGTACTTC. This translates into CASSLGLQETQYF.

In this sample, this clone turned up a few times. For the CDR3, the DNA is TGTGCCTGGAGTGCCCCAGGGGGCGAGGGGTACTATGGCTACACCTTC. This codes for CAWSAPGGEGYYGYTF. This chain connects TRBV30 to TRBJ1-2; 8 bases are a match to TRBD1. The CDR3 has 16 residues. CDR1 is GTSNPN and CDR2 is SVGIG in the germline V gene (reference sequence). The V and J ends lost 1 base and 3 bases, in that order; junction bases with no gene match: 10.

V usage is TRBV4-1 and J usage is TRBJ2-7; the match to TRBD1 covers 10 bases. This CDR3 spans 17 amino acids. The V gene end was trimmed by 2 bases and the J gene end by 0 bases; junction bases not matched to a gene: 7. The germline gives CDR1 MGHRA, CDR2 YSYEKL. The CDR3 DNA is TGCGCCAGCAGCCAACTAGGGACAGGGGCAAGCTCCTACGAGCAGTACTTC. Translation: CASSQLGTGASSYEQYF.

The rearrangement links TRBV4-1 to TRBJ2-7, with TRBD2 identical over 9 bases. Germline CDR1 is MGHRA and CDR2 is YSYEKL. V gave up 4 bases and J gave up 5 bases; unmatched junction bases: 9. This CDR3 spans 15 amino acids. The CDR3 loop is CASSPTDSGGNEQYF. Written as DNA, the CDR3 is TGCGCCAGCAGCCCTACCGATAGCGGGGGAAACGAGCAGTACTTC.

The chain joins TRBV19 to TRBJ1-2; maybe TRBD1 (6 bases). This CDR3 is built from 12 residues. Trimming left V 4 bases short and J 5 bases short, with 8 bases between. Germline CDR1 LNHDA, CDR2 SQIVND (reference sequence). This CDR3 reads CASSKQGYGYTF. As DNA, the CDR3 is TGTGCCAGTAGTAAACAGGGATATGGCTACACCTTC.

This clone occurred a few times. J is TRBJ2-5 and V is TRBV5-6; D unclear. The V end was cut by 4 bases, the J end by 5 bases, with 12 bases between. CDR1 and CDR2 from the germline V gene are SGHDT and YYEEEE. CDR3 length: 13 amino acids. The CDR3 DNA sequence: TGTGCCAGCAGCCCCGATTTGAGGGAGACCCAGTACTTC. As protein: CASSPDLRETQYF.

This rearrangement joins TRBV10-3 to TRBJ2-6, with TRBD1 identical over 9 bases. CDR1 ENHRY and CDR2 SYGVKD come from the germline V gene. This CDR3 contains 17 residues. V was pared by 10 bases and J by 0 bases, with 10 bases of the junction left unmatched. The CDR3 DNA is TGTGCCACCCTCGGGCGGGACAGGGCCTCTGGGGCCAACGTCCTGACTTTC. Its protein product is CATLGRDRASGANVLTF.

CDR3 protein: CASSPKGQGEAGYNSPLHF. CDR3 sequence (DNA): TGTGCCAGCTCACCAAAAGGACAAGGCGAGGCTGGCTATAATTCACCCCTCCACTTT. The V gene is TRBV18, the J gene TRBJ1-6, with a weak D call TRBD1 (5 bases). The germline V and J ends were trimmed by 2 bases and 3 bases, with 20 bases remaining between them. The V gene's germline CDR1 is KGHSH and CDR2 LQKENI. This CDR3 is built from 19 residues.

In this sample, this clone turned up once. This chain links TRBV4-1 with TRBJ2-7; tentatively, D is TRBD1 (7 bases). Trimming removed 3 bases at V and 11 bases at J, with 17 bases between. The CDR3 runs 13 residues. Germline V gene sequence: CDR1 MGHRA, CDR2 YSYEKL. The CDR3 reads CASSQEPRGTEYF. CDR3 DNA sequence: TGCGCCAGCAGCCAGGAACCCCGGGGGACAGAGTACTTC.

V gene TRBV10-3 combines with J gene TRBJ1-1, with 7 bases identical to TRBD1. CDR3 length: 11 amino acids. The trim removed 5 bases at V and 11 bases at J, leaving 5 bases unmatched. The germline gives CDR1 ENHRY, CDR2 SYGVKD. The CDR3 is CAISTTGTAFF. CDR3 coding DNA: TGTGCCATCAGTACGACAGGGACTGCTTTCTTT.

This clone was counted a few times. This chain joins TRBV5-6 and TRBJ2-5, with 11 bases aligning to TRBD2. CDR3 length equals 14 residues. V lost 2 bases, J lost 7 bases, and 4 bases stayed unmatched. Germline assignment: CDR1 SGHDT and CDR2 YYEEEE. CDR3 residues: CASSLLAGGRTQYF. The CDR3 DNA is TGTGCCAGCAGCTTATTAGCGGGGGGGCGGACCCAGTACTTC.

CDR3 amino acids: CASSESWFVDRVETRRSGNTIYF. The CDR3 DNA reads as TGTGCCAGCAGTGAATCGTGGTTCGTGGACAGGGTGGAAACTCGCCGCTCTGGAAACACCATATATTTT. The gene calls are TRBV2 and TRBJ1-3, with 8 bases that match TRBD1. V shed 2 bases and J 0 bases; nucleotides not matched to a gene: 24. Germline-derived CDR1 and CDR2 are SNHLY and FYNNEI. The CDR3 runs to 23 residues.